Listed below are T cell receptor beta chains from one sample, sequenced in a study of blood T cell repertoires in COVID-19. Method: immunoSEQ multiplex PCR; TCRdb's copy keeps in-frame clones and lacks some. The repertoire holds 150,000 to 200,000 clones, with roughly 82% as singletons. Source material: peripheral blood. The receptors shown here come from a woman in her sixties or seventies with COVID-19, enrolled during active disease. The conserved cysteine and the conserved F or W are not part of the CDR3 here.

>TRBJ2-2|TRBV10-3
AISDVGPNTGELF
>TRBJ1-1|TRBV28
ASSSGTAGGKAF
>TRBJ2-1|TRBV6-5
ASSYELAGGNEQF
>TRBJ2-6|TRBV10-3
AISSDRDYSGANVLT
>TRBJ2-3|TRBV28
ASSLPLAGSDTQY
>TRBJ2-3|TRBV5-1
ASSISGTSTDTQY
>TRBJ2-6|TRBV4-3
ASSQRTGNTGANVLT
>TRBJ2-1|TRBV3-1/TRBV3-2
ASSLGGNFLSSYNEQF
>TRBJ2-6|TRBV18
ASSPSGQLGANVLT
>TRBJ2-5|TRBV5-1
ASSRDRGIETQY
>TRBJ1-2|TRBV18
ASSPVRGEANYGYT
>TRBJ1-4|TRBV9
ASSVGAGRWEKLF
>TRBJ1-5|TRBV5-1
ASSLEGAYNQPQH
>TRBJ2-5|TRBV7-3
ASSLRPGVETQY
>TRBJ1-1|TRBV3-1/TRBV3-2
ASSQASTGEGTEAF
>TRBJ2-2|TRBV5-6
ASSLYRTRFNTGELF
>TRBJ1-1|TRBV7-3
ASSLRLGSTEAF
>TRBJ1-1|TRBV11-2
ASSLRIWAGKGELSAF
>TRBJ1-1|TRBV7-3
ASSFLTTAFEAF
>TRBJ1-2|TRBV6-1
TSSPRGQGLLGYT
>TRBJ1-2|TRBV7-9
ASTADIYGYT
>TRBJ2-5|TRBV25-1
ASRFRAQETQY
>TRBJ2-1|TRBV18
ASSITSASRNEQF
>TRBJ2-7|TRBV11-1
ASKGQGYEQY
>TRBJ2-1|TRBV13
ASSLVSRNEQF
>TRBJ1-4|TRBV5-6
ASSLGGQGVRTNEKLF
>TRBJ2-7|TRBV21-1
ASSKGERFYEQY
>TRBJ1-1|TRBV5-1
ASSLPEDLNTEAF
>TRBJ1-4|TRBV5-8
ASTRVWENEKLF
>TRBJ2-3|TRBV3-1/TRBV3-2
ASSPSTSGRGGDTQY
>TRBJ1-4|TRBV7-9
ASSRAGEKLF
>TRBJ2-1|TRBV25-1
ASSESSRLAAHNEQF
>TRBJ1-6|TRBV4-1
ASSRIPTGIGSPLH
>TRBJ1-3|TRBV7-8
ASSFQGSGNTIY
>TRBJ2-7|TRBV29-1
SVGQGDYEQY
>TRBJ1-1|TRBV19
ASKRRAGLDTEAF
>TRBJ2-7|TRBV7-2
ASSPSGLAAYEQY
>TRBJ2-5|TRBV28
ASLRGPQETQY
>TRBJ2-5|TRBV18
ASSPRWQGSSQETQY